This record looks at one T cell receptor (beta chain) sequence and its context. Its antigen is unknown. These data originate in a study of cytomegalovirus exposure and HLA in healthy donors. Study-level findings and limits: The listing of 150 to 200 TCR beta chains classed them as cytomegalovirus-associated. A link between a missense DCLRE1C variant and TCR beta V- and J-gene trimming emerged from a later analysis.

PCR primers comprised 60 Vbeta and 13 Jbeta primers. Sequencing was performed with immunoSEQ multiplex PCR; in TCRdb, only in-frame clones are kept and a portion is missing. The sample records 190,000 or so clones, roughly four fifths being singletons. Healthy bone marrow donors made up the donors. This receptor was obtained from a man aged 50-60 years in good health and CMV-seronegative. The sequencing sample was made of PBMCs.

CDR3 sequence (DNA): TGCGCCAGCAGCTCGGGACAGGGCAATGAGCAGTTCTTC. Translated: CASSSGQGNEQFF. The J gene is TRBJ2-1, the V gene TRBV5-1; 9 bases map to TRBD1. CDR3 length equals 13 residues. Germline V gives CDR1 SGHRS, CDR2 YFSETQ. The V gene end was trimmed by 3 bases and the J gene end by 6 bases; junction bases not matched to a gene: 1.